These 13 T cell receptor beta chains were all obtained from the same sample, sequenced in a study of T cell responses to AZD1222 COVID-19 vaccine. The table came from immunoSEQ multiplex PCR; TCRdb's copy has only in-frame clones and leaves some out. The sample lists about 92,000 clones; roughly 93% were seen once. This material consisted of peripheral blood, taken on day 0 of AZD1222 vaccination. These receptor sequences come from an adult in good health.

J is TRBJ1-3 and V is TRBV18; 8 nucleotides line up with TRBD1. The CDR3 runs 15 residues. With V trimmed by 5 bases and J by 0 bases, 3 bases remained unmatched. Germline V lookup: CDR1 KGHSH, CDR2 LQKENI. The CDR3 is CASSAGTGSGNTIYF. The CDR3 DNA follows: TGTGCCAGCTCAGCCGGGACAGGCTCTGGAAACACCATATATTTT.

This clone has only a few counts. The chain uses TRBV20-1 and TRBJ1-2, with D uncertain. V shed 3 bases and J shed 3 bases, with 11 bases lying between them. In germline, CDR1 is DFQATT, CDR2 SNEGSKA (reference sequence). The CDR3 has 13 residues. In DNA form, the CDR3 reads TGCAGTGCTAGTAACGCAGGAGACTATGGCTACACCTTC. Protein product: CSASNAGDYGYTF.

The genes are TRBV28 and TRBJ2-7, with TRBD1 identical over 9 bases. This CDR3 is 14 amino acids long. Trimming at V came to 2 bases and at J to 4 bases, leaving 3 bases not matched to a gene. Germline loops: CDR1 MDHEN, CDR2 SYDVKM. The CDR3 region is CASSLVDRGYEQYF. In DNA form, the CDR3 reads TGTGCCAGCAGTTTAGTTGACAGGGGGTACGAGCAGTACTTC. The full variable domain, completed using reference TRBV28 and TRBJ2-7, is DVKVTQSSRYLVKRTGEKVFLECVQDMDHENMFWYRQDPGLGLRLIYFSYDVKMKEKGDIPEGYSVSREKKERFSLILESASTNQTSMYLCASSLVDRGYEQYFGPGTRLTVT.

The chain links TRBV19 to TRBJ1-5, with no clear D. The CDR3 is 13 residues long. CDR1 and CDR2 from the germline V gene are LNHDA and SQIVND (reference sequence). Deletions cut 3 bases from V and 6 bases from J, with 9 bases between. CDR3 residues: CASSMSGSQPQHF. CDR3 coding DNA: TGTGCCAGTAGTATGAGCGGTAGTCAGCCCCAGCATTTT. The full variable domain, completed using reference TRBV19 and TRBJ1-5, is DGGITQSPKYLFRKEGQNVTLSCEQNLNHDAMYWYRQDPGQGLRLIYYSQIVNDFQKGDIAEGYSVSREKKESFPLTVTSAQKNPTAFYLCASSMSGSQPQHFGDGTRLSIL.

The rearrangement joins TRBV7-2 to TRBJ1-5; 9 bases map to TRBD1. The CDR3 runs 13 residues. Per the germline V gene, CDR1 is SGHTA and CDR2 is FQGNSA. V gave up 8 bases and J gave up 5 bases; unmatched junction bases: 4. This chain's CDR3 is CASARQGDQPQHF. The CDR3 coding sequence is TGTGCCAGCGCCCGACAGGGGGATCAGCCCCAGCATTTT. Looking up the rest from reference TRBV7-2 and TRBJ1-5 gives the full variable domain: GAGVSQSPSNKVTEKGKDVELRCDPISGHTALYWYRQSLGQGLEFLIYFQGNSAPDKSGLPSDRFSAERTGGSVSTLTIQRTQQEDSAVYLCASARQGDQPQHFGDGTRLSIL.

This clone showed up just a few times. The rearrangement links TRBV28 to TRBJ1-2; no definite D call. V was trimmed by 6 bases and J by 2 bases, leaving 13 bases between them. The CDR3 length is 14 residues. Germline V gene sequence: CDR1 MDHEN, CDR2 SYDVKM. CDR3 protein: CASSPADGNYGYTF. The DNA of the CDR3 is TGTGCCAGCAGCCCGGCGGACGGAAACTATGGCTACACCTTC.

CDR3 bases: TGTGCCAGCAGACCAACAGTAACCTATGGCTACACCTTC. It codes for CASRPTVTYGYTF. V is TRBV6-5 and J is TRBJ1-2; D gene uncertain. Between the trimmed V and J ends, which lost 6 bases and 4 bases, there was a span of 12 bases. CDR3 length: 13 amino acids. Germline loops: CDR1 MNHEY, CDR2 SVGAGI.

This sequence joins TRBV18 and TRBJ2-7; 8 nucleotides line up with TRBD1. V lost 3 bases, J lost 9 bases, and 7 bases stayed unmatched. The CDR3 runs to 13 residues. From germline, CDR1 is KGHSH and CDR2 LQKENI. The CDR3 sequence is CASSPLGQGGQYF. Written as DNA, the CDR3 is TGTGCCAGCTCACCTCTAGGACAGGGTGGGCAGTACTTC.

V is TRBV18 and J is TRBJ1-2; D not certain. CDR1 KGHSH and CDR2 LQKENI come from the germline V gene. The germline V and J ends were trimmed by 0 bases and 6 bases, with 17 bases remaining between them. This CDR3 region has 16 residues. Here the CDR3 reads CASSPPRAEAVHGYTF. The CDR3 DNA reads TGTGCCAGCTCACCACCTAGGGCCGAGGCGGTCCATGGCTACACCTTC.

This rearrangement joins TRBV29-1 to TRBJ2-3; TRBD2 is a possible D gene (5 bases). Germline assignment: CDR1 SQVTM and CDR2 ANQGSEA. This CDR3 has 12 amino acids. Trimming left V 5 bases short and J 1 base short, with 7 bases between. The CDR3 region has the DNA TGCAGCGTTTACGGGGGCACAGATACGCAGTATTTT. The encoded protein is CSVYGGTDTQYF.

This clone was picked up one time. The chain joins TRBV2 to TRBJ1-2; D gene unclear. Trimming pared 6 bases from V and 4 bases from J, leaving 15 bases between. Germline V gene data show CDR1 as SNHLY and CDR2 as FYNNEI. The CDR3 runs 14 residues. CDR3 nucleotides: TGTGCCAGCAGGCAGGCCTGGACTTCCTATGGCTACACCTTC. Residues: CASRQAWTSYGYTF.

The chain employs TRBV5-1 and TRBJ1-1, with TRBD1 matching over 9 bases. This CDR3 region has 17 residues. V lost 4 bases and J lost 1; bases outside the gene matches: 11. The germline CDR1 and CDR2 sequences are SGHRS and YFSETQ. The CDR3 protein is CASSHYPTGGGNTEAFF. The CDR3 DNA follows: TGCGCCAGCAGCCACTACCCGACAGGGGGAGGGAACACTGAAGCTTTCTTT. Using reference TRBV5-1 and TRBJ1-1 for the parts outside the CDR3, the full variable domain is KAGVTQTPRYLIKTRGQQVTLSCSPISGHRSVSWYQQTPGQGLQFLFEYFSETQRNKGNFPGRFSGRQFSNSRSEMNVSTLELGDSALYLCASSHYPTGGGNTEAFFGQGTRLTVV.

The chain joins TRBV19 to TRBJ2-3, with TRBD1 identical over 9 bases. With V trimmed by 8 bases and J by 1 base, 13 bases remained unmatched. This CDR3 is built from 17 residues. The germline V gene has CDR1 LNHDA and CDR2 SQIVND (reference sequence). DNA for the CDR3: TGTGCCAGTCCTATGGGCTGGGACAGGGACCGCACAGATACGCAGTATTTT. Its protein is CASPMGWDRDRTDTQYF.